A selection of T cell receptor beta chains follows, all from one sample in a study of blood T cell repertoires in COVID-19. Only in-frame clones appear in the TCRdb table, and some are missing; sequencing was by immunoSEQ multiplex PCR. The table records about 230,000 clones, more than 65% of them present only once. The sample comprised peripheral blood. Receptor source: an elderly woman with acute or convalescent COVID-19. Each CDR3 is given with its conserved first and last residue. Fields, in order: CDR3 length, clone size, D gene, V gene, J gene, CDR3 protein, CDR3 DNA. D genes are given only for firm matches. Clone size is stated in some rows and not others, as once, few, many or a class when expanded.

CDR3 length: 15
clone size: once
D gene: .
V gene: TRBV7-9
J gene: TRBJ2-1
CDR3 protein: CASSLEGLRSNEQFF
CDR3 DNA: TGTGCCAGCAGCTTGGAGGGGTTAAGGAGCAATGAGCAGTTCTTC

CDR3 length: 17
clone size: once
D gene: .
V gene: TRBV19
J gene: TRBJ1-2
CDR3 protein: CASNPTNRTPPNYGYTF
CDR3 DNA: TGTGCCAGTAACCCCACAAACAGGACGCCCCCTAACTATGGCTACACCTTC

CDR3 length: 17
clone size: .
D gene: TRBD1
V gene: TRBV5-1
J gene: TRBJ1-2
CDR3 protein: CASSVVPPGQGNYGYTF
CDR3 DNA: TGCGCCAGCAGCGTCGTCCCTCCGGGACAGGGAAACTATGGCTACACCTTC

CDR3 length: 15
clone size: .
D gene: TRBD2
V gene: TRBV7-3
J gene: TRBJ2-3
CDR3 protein: CASSPRAGVVDTQYF
CDR3 DNA: TGTGCCAGCAGCCCCCGGGCGGGAGTGGTAGATACGCAGTATTTT

CDR3 length: 16
clone size: .
D gene: TRBD1
V gene: TRBV4-1
J gene: TRBJ2-7
CDR3 protein: CASSQVLGTGGYEQYF
CDR3 DNA: TGCGCCAGCAGCCAAGTGTTAGGGACAGGGGGCTACGAGCAGTACTTC

CDR3 length: 13
clone size: .
D gene: .
V gene: TRBV6-6
J gene: TRBJ2-7
CDR3 protein: CASSYSDSYEQYF
CDR3 DNA: TGTGCCAGCAGTTACTCGGACAGTTACGAGCAGTACTTC

CDR3 length: 14
clone size: few
D gene: .
V gene: TRBV5-1
J gene: TRBJ1-6
CDR3 protein: CASSLDSTNSPLHF
CDR3 DNA: TGCGCCAGCAGCTTGGACAGTACTAATTCACCCCTCCACTTT

CDR3 length: 14
clone size: .
D gene: .
V gene: TRBV29-1
J gene: TRBJ1-4
CDR3 protein: CSAQEGGTNEKLFF
CDR3 DNA: TGCAGCGCCCAAGAGGGTGGAACTAATGAAAAACTGTTTTTT

CDR3 length: 15
clone size: .
D gene: .
V gene: TRBV5-1
J gene: TRBJ2-3
CDR3 protein: CASSLTGWDADTQYF
CDR3 DNA: TGCGCCAGCAGCTTGACAGGGTGGGATGCAGATACGCAGTATTTT

CDR3 length: 13
clone size: few
D gene: .
V gene: TRBV4-1
J gene: TRBJ1-2
CDR3 protein: CASSQGGDYGYTF
CDR3 DNA: TGCGCCAGCAGCCAAGGCGGGGACTATGGCTACACCTTC

CDR3 length: 16
clone size: .
D gene: TRBD1
V gene: TRBV3-1/TRBV3-2
J gene: TRBJ2-1
CDR3 protein: CASSQTHRGSYNEQFF
CDR3 DNA: TGTGCCAGCAGCCAGACCCACAGGGGATCCTACAATGAGCAGTTCTTC

CDR3 length: 16
clone size: few
D gene: .
V gene: TRBV2
J gene: TRBJ2-6
CDR3 protein: CAGRQAPLSGANVLTF
CDR3 DNA: TGTGCCGGCAGACAGGCCCCTCTCTCTGGGGCCAACGTCCTGACTTTC

CDR3 length: 14
clone size: .
D gene: .
V gene: TRBV6-5
J gene: TRBJ1-6
CDR3 protein: CASSPGSYNSPLHF
CDR3 DNA: TGTGCCAGCAGCCCGGGCTCCTATAATTCACCCCTCCACTTT

CDR3 length: 15
clone size: few
D gene: TRBD1
V gene: TRBV6-5
J gene: TRBJ1-3
CDR3 protein: CASRPQRTGRNTIYF
CDR3 DNA: TGTGCCAGCAGACCACAGAGGACAGGGAGAAACACCATATATTTT

CDR3 length: 13
clone size: .
D gene: .
V gene: TRBV30
J gene: TRBJ2-7
CDR3 protein: CAWSTGTYYEQYF
CDR3 DNA: TGTGCCTGGAGTACCGGGACTTACTACGAGCAGTACTTC

CDR3 length: 13
clone size: .
D gene: .
V gene: TRBV19
J gene: TRBJ1-5
CDR3 protein: CASSIASGLPRDF
CDR3 DNA: TGTGCCAGTAGTATTGCTTCGGGACTCCCTAGGGATTTT

CDR3 length: 14
clone size: .
D gene: .
V gene: TRBV6-5
J gene: TRBJ1-6
CDR3 protein: CASSLQMTDSPLHF
CDR3 DNA: TGTGCCAGCAGTCTACAGATGACGGATTCACCCCTCCACTTT

CDR3 length: 14
clone size: .
D gene: .
V gene: TRBV6-2/TRBV6-3
J gene: TRBJ2-5
CDR3 protein: CASSRTAIQETQYF
CDR3 DNA: TGTGCCAGCAGCCGGACAGCAATCCAAGAGACCCAGTACTTC

CDR3 length: 14
clone size: once
D gene: .
V gene: TRBV24-1
J gene: TRBJ1-2
CDR3 protein: CATSDPGHGRGYTF
CDR3 DNA: TGTGCCACCAGTGACCCAGGACACGGACGTGGCTACACCTTC

CDR3 length: 17
clone size: .
D gene: TRBD2
V gene: TRBV5-4
J gene: TRBJ2-3
CDR3 protein: CASSPGTSGGAIDTQYF
CDR3 DNA: TGTGCCAGCAGCCCGGGGACTAGCGGGGGGGCCATCGATACGCAGTATTTT

CDR3 length: 15
clone size: .
D gene: .
V gene: TRBV18
J gene: TRBJ1-6
CDR3 protein: CASSPGTFPHPPLHF
CDR3 DNA: TGTGCCAGCTCACCAGGGACATTTCCCCACCCCCCCCTCCACTTT

CDR3 length: 14
clone size: .
D gene: TRBD1
V gene: TRBV18
J gene: TRBJ2-7
CDR3 protein: CASSPGQPIYEQYF
CDR3 DNA: TGTGCCAGCTCACCGGGACAGCCCATTTACGAGCAGTACTTC

CDR3 length: 17
clone size: .
D gene: TRBD2
V gene: TRBV6-1
J gene: TRBJ2-1
CDR3 protein: CASSDVGLAGGYNEQFF
CDR3 DNA: TGTGCCAGCAGTGATGTTGGACTAGCGGGGGGATACAATGAGCAGTTCTTC

CDR3 length: 13
clone size: .
D gene: TRBD2
V gene: TRBV11-2
J gene: TRBJ2-7
CDR3 protein: CASGLAGTGEQYF
CDR3 DNA: TGTGCCAGCGGACTAGCGGGAACTGGCGAGCAGTACTTC

CDR3 length: 15
clone size: .
D gene: TRBD1
V gene: TRBV11-2
J gene: TRBJ1-6
CDR3 protein: CASSSPGQSSSPLHF
CDR3 DNA: TGTGCCAGCAGCAGCCCGGGACAGAGTAGTTCACCCCTCCACTTT

CDR3 length: 13
clone size: once
D gene: .
V gene: TRBV12-3/TRBV12-4
J gene: TRBJ2-7
CDR3 protein: CASSLVATYEQYF
CDR3 DNA: TGTGCCAGCAGTTTAGTGGCAACGTACGAGCAGTACTTC

CDR3 length: 15
clone size: few
D gene: TRBD1
V gene: TRBV19
J gene: TRBJ1-5
CDR3 protein: CASSIAAGGNQPQHF
CDR3 DNA: TGTGCCAGTAGTATAGCGGCAGGGGGCAACCAGCCCCAGCATTTT

CDR3 length: 14
clone size: .
D gene: .
V gene: TRBV27
J gene: TRBJ2-7
CDR3 protein: CASKWGTSVREQYF
CDR3 DNA: TGTGCCAGTAAATGGGGGACATCTGTGAGGGAGCAGTACTTC

CDR3 length: 15
clone size: .
D gene: .
V gene: TRBV19
J gene: TRBJ1-1
CDR3 protein: CASSIVGQRSTEAFF
CDR3 DNA: TGTGCCAGTAGTATAGTAGGACAGAGAAGCACTGAAGCTTTCTTT

CDR3 length: 16
clone size: .
D gene: .
V gene: TRBV19
J gene: TRBJ1-5
CDR3 protein: CASSIYTANSNQPQHF
CDR3 DNA: TGTGCCAGTAGTATCTACACAGCAAATAGCAATCAGCCCCAGCATTTT

CDR3 length: 16
clone size: .
D gene: TRBD2
V gene: TRBV3-1/TRBV3-2
J gene: TRBJ2-7
CDR3 protein: CASSQEPAGALYEQYF
CDR3 DNA: TGTGCCAGCAGCCAAGAGCCAGCGGGGGCCCTCTACGAGCAGTACTTC

CDR3 length: 17
clone size: .
D gene: .
V gene: TRBV7-2
J gene: TRBJ2-1
CDR3 protein: CASSPGRLATERNEQFF
CDR3 DNA: TGTGCCAGCAGCCCCGGTCGGCTAGCGACAGAGAGGAATGAGCAGTTCTTC

CDR3 length: 17
clone size: .
D gene: .
V gene: TRBV6-1
J gene: TRBJ2-3
CDR3 protein: CASSEAGGVASTDTQYF
CDR3 DNA: TGTGCCAGCAGTGAAGCTGGCGGGGTCGCTAGCACAGATACGCAGTATTTT

CDR3 length: 13
clone size: .
D gene: TRBD1
V gene: TRBV5-1
J gene: TRBJ1-5
CDR3 protein: CASSWGQNQPQHF
CDR3 DNA: TGCGCCAGCAGCTGGGGACAGAATCAGCCCCAGCATTTT

CDR3 length: 15
clone size: .
D gene: .
V gene: TRBV7-2
J gene: TRBJ2-5
CDR3 protein: CASSLAPGDSETQYF
CDR3 DNA: TGTGCCAGCAGCTTAGCACCGGGGGATTCAGAGACCCAGTACTTC